This section outlines one T cell receptor (beta chain) sequence together with its context. This clone was picked up one time. Its antigen target is currently unknown. Base-call qualities are not available, and no considerably larger clone is one nucleotide away. This sample is part of a study of blood T cell repertoires in COVID-19 (dated by TCRdb to the early 2020s). Background on the whole study: The collaborator samples originated in the United States, Italy and Spain and spanned the acute and convalescent phases of COVID-19. The material from the prospective study consisted of cDNA or gDNA derived from T cells, B-cell-depleted T cells, or PBMCs. Deeply sampled blood TCRbeta repertoires from subjects exposed to, actively infected with, or recovered from COVID-19 were included in the dataset. The repertoires were released in a freely available public database intended as a resource for research on the immune response to SARS-CoV-2. Samples were obtained from the ongoing ImmuneRACE study (first 160 participants) and from some 1,200 subjects provided by 6 global collaborators. The sample metadata nearly always contained a de-identified subject ID, COVID-19 status, age in years and sex. Where available, HLA class I and class II types were taken from metadata supplied by the sample provider and were not determined by assay-based typing.

The CDR3 goes from the cysteine to the phenylalanine over 22 residues. Just the 66-base CDR3 DNA is kept, in frame starting at base 1. The germline V gene sets CDR1 to LGHNT and CDR2 to FRNRAP. After removal of 0 bases from V and 5 bases from J, the junction retains 23 bases not matched to a gene. Study-wide conclusions, independent of this receptor: Clinical and demographic metadata were provided uncurated, with the amount varying by source and participant.

TCRbeta CDR3 regions were amplified from genomic DNA using the immunoSEQ Assay, a bias-controlled multiplex PCR. The authors' pipeline ran thus. Nucleated cell counts per sample were estimated from amplification of reference gene primers within the assay. To quantify the absolute abundance of each unique TCRbeta CDR3 rearrangement, sequence reads were collapsed and filtered. For each sample, productive Simpson clonality was calculated as the square root of Simpson's diversity index across productive rearrangements. TCRdb retrieved this table from immuneACCESS and kept in-frame rearrangements only. Not all clones are present; in checked studies, unresolved V genes account for under half, and no reason is known for the remainder. V, J and clone size are taken as reported in that table, and D and trimming were inferred from the DNA itself. For this sample the table gives 370,000 or so clones, of which around 87% were detected only once. Clones ranked in the top ten supply approximately 1.2% of the sample.

Enrolling through a virtual design, the prospective study's participants ranged in age from roughly 18 to 100 years and lived across roughly 24 United States geographic areas. To assign participants to cohorts, the prospective study relied on clinical history that participants themselves reported in a screening survey and a study questionnaire. Recovered participants in ImmuneRACE Cohort 3 were defined by two consecutive negative NP/OP PCR tests, clearance by a healthcare professional, or resolution of symptoms. Mobile phlebotomists in the prospective study collected whole blood, serum and a nasopharyngeal or oropharyngeal swab from every participant. Additional blood draws and questionnaires over an approximately 2-month period could optionally be provided by prospective study participants. Before DNA extraction, prospective study blood samples were shipped either frozen or at room temperature.

The source of this sequence is a man younger than 40 who had recovered from COVID-19. The chain joins TRBV12-5 to TRBJ1-4; TRBD1 agrees with 8 junctional bases. Sequencing input: PBMCs or T cells enriched from blood (not recorded which). The CDR3 reads CASGLVLLHSEVKDRENEKLFF. In nucleotides, the sequence is TGTGCTAGTGGTTTGGTATTACTGCACTCCGAGGTTAAGGACAGGGAGAATGAAAAACTGTTTTTT.